The rows below give T cell receptor beta chains drawn from one sample of a study of blood T cell repertoires in COVID-19. Generated by immunoSEQ multiplex PCR, the TCRdb table keeps only in-frame clones and is missing some. The sample yields 95,000 to 150,000 clones, 80% to 90% seen once. The material sequenced was peripheral blood. These receptors came from a man in his 70s with active or convalescent COVID-19. The CDR3 runs from the conserved cysteine through the conserved F or W. D genes are given only for firm matches. Part of the rows lack a size; the others show once, few, many or a class for expanded clones.

>once|14|TRBV5-4|-|TRBJ2-7
TGTGCCAGCAGCAACCGGGACTTCACTTACGAGCAGTACTTC
CASSNRDFTYEQYF
>once|17|TRBV28|-|TRBJ1-5
TGTGCCAGCAGTCGCCGAGGGGACGGACTAAGCAATCAGCCCCAGCATTTT
CASSRRGDGLSNQPQHF
>-|12|TRBV2|-|TRBJ2-5
TGTGCCAGCAGACCAGGGAGGCAGACCCAGTACTTC
CASRPGRQTQYF
>-|17|TRBV27|TRBD1|TRBJ2-7
TGTGCCAGCAGTTTCTATCCCGCCGGGACAGGGTTCTACGAGCAGTACTTC
CASSFYPAGTGFYEQYF
>-|14|TRBV19|TRBD1|TRBJ2-2
TGTGCCAGTAGCAGGACAGGGACCACCGGGGAGCTGTTTTTT
CASSRTGTTGELFF
>-|16|TRBV19|TRBD2|TRBJ2-7
TGTGCCAGTAGTTGGACTAGCGGGAGGGCCCAGAACGAGCAGTACTTC
CASSWTSGRAQNEQYF
>-|16|TRBV7-2|TRBD2|TRBJ2-3
TGTGCCAGCAGCTTAGCGGGGCGGGGGAACACAGATACGCAGTATTTT
CASSLAGRGNTDTQYF
>-|15|TRBV2|TRBD2|TRBJ2-5
TGTGCCAGCAGTGGGGCTAGCGGGAGTCTAGAGACCCAGTACTTC
CASSGASGSLETQYF
>once|15|TRBV27|TRBD2|TRBJ2-1
TGTGCCAGCAGGTGGACTAGCGGGACTTACAATGAGCAGTTCTTC
CASRWTSGTYNEQFF
>-|15|TRBV18|-|TRBJ2-6
TGTGCCAGCTCATCGGGGATATCTGGGGCCAACGTCCTGACTTTC
CASSSGISGANVLTF
>-|17|TRBV10-3|TRBD2|TRBJ2-5
TGTGCCATCAGTCGGGATCAGGGCGGGGGGCGCGGAGAGACCCAGTACTTC
CAISRDQGGGRGETQYF
>-|14|TRBV18|TRBD1|TRBJ1-1
TGTGCCAGCTCACGACAGGGAGCCGGCACTGAAGCTTTCTTT
CASSRQGAGTEAFF
>-|15|TRBV7-3|TRBD2|TRBJ2-1
TGTGCCAGCAGCCTCGGACTAGCGGAGTACAATGAGCAGTTCTTC
CASSLGLAEYNEQFF
>-|15|TRBV5-1|TRBD1|TRBJ2-1
TGCGCCAGCAGCGCCGGGACAGGTGCCCGCGATGAGCAGTTCTTC
CASSAGTGARDEQFF
>-|12|TRBV2|-|TRBJ1-2
TGTGCCAGCAGTGCAATTAACTATGGCTACACCTTC
CASSAINYGYTF